What follows are 2 T cell receptor beta chains derived from one specimen sequenced in a study of blood T cells in healthy people across ages. A second PCR, run for 7 to 11 cycles, used a sample-barcoded 5' primer plus a J-beta primer mix. TCRdb called the 5' RACE reads again in MiXCR, with one record for every CDR3 protein. The sample holds more than 900,000 distinct CDR3 sequences, 20% to 25% seen once. These data also formed part of another study, on T cells of mothers and their children.

The sequencing input was blood. These receptor sequences come from a girl aged 2-10 years in good health.

CDR3 in DNA: TGTGCCAGCAACGATGTAGATCGGGACGAGCAGTACTTC. Translating it yields CASNDVDRDEQYF. This chain links TRBV7-9 with TRBJ2-7; the D is unclear. CDR3 size: 13 residues. Germline values: CDR1 SEHNR, CDR2 FQNEAQ (reference sequence). V gave up 7 bases and J gave up 5 bases, with 15 bases separating them.

In nucleotides, the CDR3 is TGTGCCAGCAGCTCCAACCCCTACAATGAGCAGTTCTTC. Its translation: CASSSNPYNEQFF. This chain uses TRBV7-2 with TRBJ2-5; no firm D call. The J call may be in error: the DNA end matches TRBJ2-1 better. Looked up from germline, CDR1 is SGHTA and CDR2 is FQGNSA. The CDR3 consists of 13 residues.